These 9 T cell receptor beta chains were sequenced from one sample in a study of CD8+ T cells in alopecia areata. Treatment reported: oral pan-JAK inhibitor, 5-10 mg twice daily. The authors extracted RNA and reverse transcribed it into cDNA as the sequencing template. Measured with immunoSEQ multiplex PCR; TCRdb has only the in-frame clones, and not every one. The top ten hold 10% to 15% of the sample, which has more than 150,000 clones, 58% seen once. The sequenced sample was CD8+ T cells sorted from blood, obtained at week 24, from a patient treated with tofacitinib. The origin of the receptors is a human donor with alopecia areata.

The chain couples TRBV4-1 to TRBJ2-7; 7 bases are a match to TRBD1. From germline, CDR1 is MGHRA and CDR2 YSYEKL. V dropped 8 bases and J dropped 0; count of bases not matched to a gene: 4. The CDR3 has 13 residues. The CDR3 loop is CASLGTDSYEQYF. CDR3 in DNA: TGCGCCAGCCTCGGGACAGACTCCTACGAGCAGTACTTC.

The chain combines TRBV30 with TRBJ1-2; D is unresolved. CDR1 is GTSNPN, CDR2 SVGIG, per germline (reference sequence). V lost 5 bases, J lost 4 bases, and 14 bases lay in between. There are 13 residues in the CDR3. CDR3 bases: TGTGCCTGGGGAGGAGGAATTCTCTATGGCTACACCTTC. Protein: CAWGGGILYGYTF. Together with reference TRBV30 and TRBJ1-2, the CDR3 gives the full variable domain: SQTIHQWPATLVQPVGSPLSLECTVEGTSNPNLYWYRQAAGRGLQLLFYSVGIGQISSEVPQNLSASRPQDRQFILSSKKLLLSDSGFYLCAWGGGILYGYTFGSGTRLTVV.

This chain links TRBV5-6 with TRBJ1-2; D call uncertain. Germline V lookup: CDR1 SGHDT, CDR2 YYEEEE. Trimming removed 1 base at V and 3 bases at J, with 7 bases between. This CDR3 spans 13 amino acids. In DNA form, the CDR3 reads TGTGCCAGCAGCTTGTGGGCGGACTATGGCTACACCTTC. Its translation: CASSLWADYGYTF.

The chain joins TRBV11-3 to TRBJ2-5, with 9 bases fitting TRBD1. CDR3 length equals 14 residues. V lost 1 base and J lost 5; bases outside the gene matches: 2. Germline CDR1 SGHNT, CDR2 YENEEA. The CDR3 DNA sequence: TGTGCCAGCAGCTTAGTGACAGGGGGGGAGACCCAGTACTTC. This codes for CASSLVTGGETQYF.

V usage is TRBV27 and J usage is TRBJ1-6; 9 bases agree with TRBD1. The V gene end was trimmed by 5 bases and the J gene end by 9 bases; junction bases not matched to a gene: 8. CDR1 and CDR2 (germline): MNHEY, SMNVEV (reference sequence). The CDR3 extends over 15 amino acids. In DNA, the CDR3 is TGTGCCAGCAGTCCACTCGGGACAGGGTTTTCACCCCTCCACTTT. This sequence encodes CASSPLGTGFSPLHF.

This clone came up a few times. This sample also contains other DNA sequences that code for the same CDR3. The DNA of the CDR3 is TGTGCCAGCAGCTTGGGCAGAGCCTACGAGCAGTACTTC. It is translated as CASSLGRAYEQYF. V and J are TRBV5-6 and TRBJ2-7; D gene ambiguous. The CDR3 loop spans 13 amino acids. Trimming took off 0 bases at V and 2 bases at J, with 6 bases between the two ends. The germline V gene encodes CDR1 SGHDT and CDR2 YYEEEE.

The V and J genes are TRBV29-1 and TRBJ1-1; D unresolved. The V end lost 2 bases, the J end lost 1 base, and 5 bases lay between the germline ends. Germline CDR1 is SQVTM and CDR2 is ANQGSEA. CDR3 length: 12 amino acids. CDR3 DNA sequence: TGCAGCGTTGAAAAATCGAACACTGAAGCTTTCTTT. Protein sequence: CSVEKSNTEAFF. The full variable domain, completed using reference TRBV29-1 and TRBJ1-1, is SAVISQKPSRDICQRGTSLTIQCQVDSQVTMMFWYRQQPGQSLTLIATANQGSEATYESGFVIDKFPISRPNLTFSTLTVSNMSPEDSSIYLCSVEKSNTEAFFGQGTRLTVV.

This clone has a handful of counts. V gene TRBV27 combines with J gene TRBJ2-7; D not certain. V was trimmed by 1 base and J by 0 bases, leaving 13 bases between them. Germline assignment: CDR1 MNHEY and CDR2 SMNVEV (reference sequence). The CDR3 runs to 16 residues. The CDR3 DNA sequence: TGTGCCAGCAGTTTATTTGCACACCAGAGCTCCTACGAGCAGTACTTC. Its translation: CASSLFAHQSSYEQYF.

This clone came up a few times. The CDR3 reads CASSYSDSFTDTQYF. In nucleotides, the CDR3 is TGTGCCAGCAGTTACTCGGACAGCTTCACAGATACGCAGTATTTT. J is TRBJ2-3 and V is TRBV6-5, with TRBD1 as a possible D gene (6 bases). CDR1 and CDR2 from the germline V gene are MNHEY and SVGAGI. V lost 0 bases and J 2 bases, leaving 9 bases between the germline ends. The CDR3 runs to 15 residues.